This TCR beta chain was identified in a study of T cells in women clearing cervical HPV infection. Study-level background: Case blood was drawn when the lesion was first found; control blood after infection became undetectable. Study-wide findings and caveats: Combining TCR richness with V gene abundances gave roughly 0.84 AUC.

The CDR3 is 14 amino acids. Germline V gene data show CDR1 as SGHRS and CDR2 as YFSETQ. V was cut by 0 bases and J by 3 bases, with 9 bases left in between. Generated by immunoSEQ multiplex PCR, the TCRdb table keeps only in-frame clones and is missing some. The sample spans tens of thousands of clones; the ten largest clones claim 5% to 6.5%. Points on this clone: Its matching antigen is unknown. The read comes to an end 3 residues before the CDR3 does, leaving the germline J gene to fill in the end.

Sample: blood buffy coat. This clonotype originated in a woman between 18 and 70 years old with a cervical HPV16 infection that either progressed to CIN3+ or cleared (not recorded which). This rearrangement joins TRBV5-1 to TRBJ1-2; D is uncertain. CDR3 DNA, as far as it was read: TGCGCCAGCAGCTTGGCCTTACTTGACTATGGC. This gives the protein CASSLALLDYG. The entire CDR3 protein reads CASSLALLDYGYTF. Using reference TRBV5-1 and TRBJ1-2 for the parts outside the CDR3, the full variable domain is KAGVTQTPRYLIKTRGQQVTLSCSPISGHRSVSWYQQTPGQGLQFLFEYFSETQRNKGNFPGRFSGRQFSNSRSEMNVSTLELGDSALYLCASSLALLDYGYTFGSGTRLTVV.